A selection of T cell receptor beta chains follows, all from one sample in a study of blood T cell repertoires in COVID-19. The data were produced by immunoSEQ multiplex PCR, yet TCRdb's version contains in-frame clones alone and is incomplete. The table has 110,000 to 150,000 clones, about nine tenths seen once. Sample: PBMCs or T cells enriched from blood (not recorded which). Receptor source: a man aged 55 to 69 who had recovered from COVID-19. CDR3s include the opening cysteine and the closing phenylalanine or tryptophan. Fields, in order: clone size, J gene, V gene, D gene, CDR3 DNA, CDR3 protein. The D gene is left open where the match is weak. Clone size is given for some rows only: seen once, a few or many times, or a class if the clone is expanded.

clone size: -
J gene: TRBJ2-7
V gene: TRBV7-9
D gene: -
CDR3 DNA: TGTGCCAGCAGCTCGTGGACAGACGACTCCTACGAGCAGTACTTC
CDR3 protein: CASSSWTDDSYEQYF

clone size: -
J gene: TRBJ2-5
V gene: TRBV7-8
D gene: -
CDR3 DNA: TGTGCCAGCAGCCGAACAGGGAACCAAGAGACCCAGTACTTC
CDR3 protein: CASSRTGNQETQYF

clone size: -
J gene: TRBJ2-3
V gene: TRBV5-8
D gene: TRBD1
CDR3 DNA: TGTGCCAGCAGCCCTCCGACGGGACAGGGTGTCCATACGCAGTATTTT
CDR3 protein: CASSPPTGQGVHTQYF

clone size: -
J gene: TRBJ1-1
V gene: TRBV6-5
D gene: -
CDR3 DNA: TGTGCCAACCTCTTCAGTGAAGCTTTCTTT
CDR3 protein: CANLFSEAFF

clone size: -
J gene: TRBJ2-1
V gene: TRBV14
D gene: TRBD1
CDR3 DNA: TGTGCCAGCAGTCCCGGGACAGGGCCCTACAATGAGCAGTTCTTC
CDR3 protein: CASSPGTGPYNEQFF

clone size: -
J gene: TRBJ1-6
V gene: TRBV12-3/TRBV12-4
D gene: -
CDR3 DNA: TGTGCCAGCAGCATCCAGGGGTTACCCCTCCACTTT
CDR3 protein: CASSIQGLPLHF

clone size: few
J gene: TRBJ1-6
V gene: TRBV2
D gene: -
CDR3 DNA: TGTGCCAGGCGGTCCGGGTACCCAAATTCACCCCTCCACTTT
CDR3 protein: CARRSGYPNSPLHF

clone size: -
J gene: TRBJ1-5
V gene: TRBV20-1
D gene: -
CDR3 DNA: TGCAGTGCTAGTGTGGGGGGACGTCGTAGCAATCAGCCCCAGCATTTT
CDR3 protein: CSASVGGRRSNQPQHF

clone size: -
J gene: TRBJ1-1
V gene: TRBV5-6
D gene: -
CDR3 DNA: TGTGCCAGCAGCTTGGTCAGGGGCCCCACTGAAGCTTTCTTT
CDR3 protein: CASSLVRGPTEAFF

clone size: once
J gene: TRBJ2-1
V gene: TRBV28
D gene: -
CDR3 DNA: TGTGCCAGCAGTTTACAGGGGGGTACCTACAATGAGCAGTTCTTC
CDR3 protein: CASSLQGGTYNEQFF

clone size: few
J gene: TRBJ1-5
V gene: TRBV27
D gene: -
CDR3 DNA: TGTGCCAGCACCCCTCTTCCCCCAGGGCAGGATCTCAATCAGCCCCAGCATTTT
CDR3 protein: CASTPLPPGQDLNQPQHF